What follows is one T cell receptor (beta chain) and its context. Its antigen remains unidentified. The CDR3 spans 16 residues. CDR1 MGHRA and CDR2 YSYEKL come from the germline V gene. Trimming took 1 base from V and 3 from J; bases not matched to a gene: 9. The sample comes from a study of tumor-infiltrating lymphocytes in primary liver carcinoma. Across the whole study: Recorded tumor stage was T1-T3 N0M0, with diameters of about 4.2 to 10 cm. Sequencing of the samples generated roughly 3.5 to 7.13 million productive TCRbeta reads, with similar yields across tissue types.

Study observations and caveats: Paired tumor-adjacent and tumor-blood samples overlapped less than tumor region pairs did.

Starting from 500 ng of total RNA, TCR beta cDNA was produced with a primer in the constant region. Investigators got TCR beta libraries out of three nested multiplex PCR rounds, done with slightly modified ARM-PCR. TRBV1-TRBV30 forward primers paired with a C-beta reverse primer were used in the first two PCR rounds, which ran roughly 9 cycles each. Each CDR3 protein gets one entry after TCRdb re-called the multiplex PCR reads with MiXCR. The sample holds more than 150,000 distinct CDR3 sequences, over 45% seen once. RNA was extracted from whole blood without cell sorting, alongside germline DNA. The rearrangement joins TRBV4-1 to TRBJ2-7, with TRBD1 matching over 7 bases. The sequence came from a man in his forties or fifties with primary liver carcinoma and hepatitis B virus infection. Sequenced material: peripheral blood. The CDR3 loop is CASSQGDRAGVYEQYF. In nucleotides, the CDR3 is TGCGCCAGCAGCCAAGGGGACAGAGCCGGGGTCTACGAGCAGTACTTC.